This TCR beta chain was captured by sequencing in a study of cytomegalovirus exposure and HLA in healthy donors. Study findings and constraints: Reports indicated that the classifier achieved high specificity and sensitivity in diagnosing cytomegalovirus status. Despite most TCR sequences being rare, some public TCRs occurred in many donors.

Worth noting for this clone: The antigen is not known.

At collection, donors were nominally healthy, but unrecorded immune exposures were probable. PCR primers comprised 60 Vbeta and 13 Jbeta primers. Sequenced by immunoSEQ multiplex PCR; TCRdb stores in-frame clones only, minus some. The repertoire holds 90,000 or so clones, with approximately 80% as singletons. There are 17 residues in the CDR3. V shed 1 base and J 1 base; nucleotides not matched to a gene: 5. Germline V lookup: CDR1 SGHVS, CDR2 FQNEAQ. The sequence came from a man aged 25-45 years in good health and CMV-seropositive. The V gene is TRBV7-8, the J gene TRBJ1-5, with 9 bases aligning to TRBD1. The sample comprised PBMCs. The chain's CDR3 is CASSLDPGTGSNQPQHF. CDR3 nucleotide sequence: TGTGCCAGCAGCTTAGACCCCGGGACAGGGAGCAATCAGCCCCAGCATTTT.